This T cell receptor beta chain was captured by sequencing in a study of blood T cell repertoires in COVID-19. Study information: PBMCs, B-cell-depleted T cells, or T cells were the source of the cDNA or gDNA that made up the material.

The study assigned cohorts using participant-reported clinical history. Recovered status in Cohort 3 required two negative PCRs, clearance, or symptom resolution. Assay: immunoSEQ multiplex PCR; the TCRdb copy retains only in-frame clones and omits some. The sample yields about 150,000 clones, 85% seen once. The TCR comes from a woman in her forties who had recovered from COVID-19. Material for sequencing was PBMCs or T cells enriched from blood (not recorded which).

The chain's CDR3 is CASTPGGGARYYEQFF. The CDR3 DNA reads TGTGCCAGCACCCCGGGTGGGGGGGCCAGATACTATGAGCAGTTCTTC. The chain uses TRBV2 and TRBJ2-1; TRBD2 might be the D (7 bases). V lost 7 bases and J 8 bases, leaving 24 bases between the germline ends. Per the germline V gene, CDR1 is SNHLY and CDR2 is FYNNEI. The CDR3 runs 16 residues.